The 9 T cell receptor beta chains in this list originate from one sample, sequenced in a study of blood T cell repertoires in COVID-19. This table comes from immunoSEQ multiplex PCR, and its TCRdb copy is limited to in-frame clones, with some not included. In the table there are hundreds of thousands of clones, 80% to 90% of which are singletons. Input material: PBMCs or T cells enriched from blood (not recorded which). The receptor set was obtained from an older woman who had recovered from COVID-19.

This clone turned up a few times. Other DNA sequences in this specimen translate into the identical CDR3. The chain is built from TRBV19 and TRBJ2-7, with 7 positions matching TRBD2. Germline CDR1 reads LNHDA; CDR2 reads SQIVND (reference sequence). This CDR3 comprises 14 residues. V was pared by 3 bases and J by 0 bases, with 2 bases of the junction left unmatched. The CDR3 protein is CASSIGGSSYEQYF. CDR3 sequence (DNA): TGTGCCAGTAGTATCGGGGGGAGCTCCTACGAGCAGTACTTC.

The chain couples TRBV3-1 (or the pseudogene TRBV3-2) to TRBJ1-5; no firm D call. This CDR3 region has 15 residues. The germline V gene encodes CDR1 LGHDT and CDR2 YNNKEL (reference sequence). V lost 4 bases and J 0 bases, leaving 10 bases between the germline ends. CDR3 in DNA: TGTGCCAGCAGCCCGAGCTACTCTAGCAATCAGCCCCAGCATTTT. Protein: CASSPSYSSNQPQHF.

The rearrangement joins TRBV5-1 to TRBJ2-6; 7 bases are a match to TRBD1. Germline values: CDR1 SGHRS, CDR2 YFSETQ. V was clipped by 2 bases and J by 0 bases; unmatched bases: 8. The CDR3 has 18 amino acids. CDR3 bases: TGCGCCAGCAGCTTACAGGGGTCAGATTTCTCTGGGGCCAACGTCCTGACTTTC. This codes for CASSLQGSDFSGANVLTF.

The chain has TRBV10-3 and TRBJ2-1; no clear D. Germline assignment: CDR1 ENHRY and CDR2 SYGVKD. V dropped 0 bases and J dropped 7 bases, with 4 bases sitting between them. The CDR3 consists of 12 residues. CDR3 nucleotides: TGTGCCATCAGTGAGTCGCGGAATGAGCAGTTCTTC. It yields the protein CAISESRNEQFF.

The chain employs TRBV18 and TRBJ2-7; perhaps TRBD1 as D (6 bases). The CDR3 has 15 amino acids. The V and J ends lost 4 bases and 3 bases respectively, with 16 bases between them. Germline V gives CDR1 KGHSH, CDR2 LQKENI. The CDR3 here is CASSLSGQYLYEQYV. Written as DNA, the CDR3 is TGTGCCAGCTCACTTTCAGGACAGTATCTCTACGAGCAGTACGTC.

J is TRBJ1-6 and V is TRBV2; unclear D gene. This CDR3 contains 14 residues. CDR1 SNHLY and CDR2 FYNNEI come from the germline V gene. V gave up 7 bases and J gave up 13 bases, with 20 bases separating them. CDR3 loop: CASIDLAQFSPLHF. CDR3 nucleotide sequence: TGTGCCAGCATCGATTTGGCCCAGTTTTCCCCCCTCCACTTT.

The chain is built from TRBV5-4 and TRBJ2-2; D call uncertain. Trimming stripped 3 bases from V and 6 bases from J, with 9 bases between. CDR3 length: 13 amino acids. Germline V gene data show CDR1 as SGHNT and CDR2 as YYREEE (reference sequence). CDR3 DNA sequence: TGTGCCAGCAGCTCCCACATGGCCGGGGAGCTGTTTTTT. Protein product: CASSSHMAGELFF.

The rearrangement joins TRBV29-1 to TRBJ1-1; possible D gene TRBD1, 6 bases. There are 14 residues in the CDR3. Germline CDR1 reads SQVTM; CDR2 reads ANQGSEA. V was clipped by 7 bases and J by 0 bases, with 15 bases between them. The CDR3 loop is CSASRTDMNTEAFF. The CDR3 DNA sequence: TGCAGCGCCTCTAGGACAGACATGAACACTGAAGCTTTCTTT. The complete variable domain, with remaining parts taken from reference TRBV29-1 and TRBJ1-1, reads SAVISQKPSRDICQRGTSLTIQCQVDSQVTMMFWYRQQPGQSLTLIATANQGSEATYESGFVIDKFPISRPNLTFSTLTVSNMSPEDSSIYLCSASRTDMNTEAFFGQGTRLTVV.

The rearrangement uses TRBV5-6 and TRBJ2-7, with 8 bases aligning to TRBD1. Per germline, CDR1 SGHDT and CDR2 YYEEEE. J lost 3 bases, V lost 3 bases, and 14 bases had no gene match. There are 17 residues in the CDR3. CDR3 bases: TGTGCCAGCAGCTCTACCGTAGGACAGGGTAGAGTCTACGAGCAGTACTTC. Translating it yields CASSSTVGQGRVYEQYF.